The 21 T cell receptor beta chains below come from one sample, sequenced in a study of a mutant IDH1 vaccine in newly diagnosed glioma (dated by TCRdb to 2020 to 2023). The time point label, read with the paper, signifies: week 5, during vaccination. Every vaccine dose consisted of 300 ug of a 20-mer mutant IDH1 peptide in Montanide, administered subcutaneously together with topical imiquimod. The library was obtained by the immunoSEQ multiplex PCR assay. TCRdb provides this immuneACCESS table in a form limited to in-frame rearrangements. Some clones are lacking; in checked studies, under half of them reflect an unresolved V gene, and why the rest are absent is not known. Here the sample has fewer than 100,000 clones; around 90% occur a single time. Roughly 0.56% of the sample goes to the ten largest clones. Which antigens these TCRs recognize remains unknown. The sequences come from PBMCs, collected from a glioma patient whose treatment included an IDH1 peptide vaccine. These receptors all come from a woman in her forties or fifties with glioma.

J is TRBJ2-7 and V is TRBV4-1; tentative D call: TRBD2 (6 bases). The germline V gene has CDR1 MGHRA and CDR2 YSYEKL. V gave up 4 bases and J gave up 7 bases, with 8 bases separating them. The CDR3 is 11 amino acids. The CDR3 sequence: CASSRGGEQYF. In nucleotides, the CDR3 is TGCGCCAGCAGCCGTGGGGGGGAGCAGTACTTC.

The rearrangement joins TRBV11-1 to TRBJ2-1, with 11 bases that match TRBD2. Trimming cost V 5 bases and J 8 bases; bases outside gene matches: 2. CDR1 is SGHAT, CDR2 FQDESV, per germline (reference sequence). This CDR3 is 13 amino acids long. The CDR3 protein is CASSRTSGYEQFF. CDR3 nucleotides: TGTGCCAGCAGCCGGACTAGCGGGTATGAGCAGTTCTTC.

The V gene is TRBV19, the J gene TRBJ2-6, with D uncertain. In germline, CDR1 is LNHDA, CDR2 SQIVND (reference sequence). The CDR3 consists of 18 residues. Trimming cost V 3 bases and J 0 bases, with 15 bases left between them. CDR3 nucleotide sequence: TGTGCCAGTAGTATTGTGTTCCGGTCTCTCTCTGGGGCCAACGTCCTGACTTTC. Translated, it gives CASSIVFRSLSGANVLTF.

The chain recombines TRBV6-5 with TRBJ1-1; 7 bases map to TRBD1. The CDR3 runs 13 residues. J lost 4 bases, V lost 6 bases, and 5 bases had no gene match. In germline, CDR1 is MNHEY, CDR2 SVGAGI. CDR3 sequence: CASRQGVLTEAFF. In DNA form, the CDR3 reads TGTGCCAGCAGGCAGGGGGTTCTCACTGAAGCTTTCTTT.

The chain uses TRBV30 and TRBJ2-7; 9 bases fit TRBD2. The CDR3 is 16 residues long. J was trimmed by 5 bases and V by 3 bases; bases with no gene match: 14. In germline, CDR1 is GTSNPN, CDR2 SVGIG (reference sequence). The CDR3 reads CAWRAKVAGEAHEQYF. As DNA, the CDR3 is TGTGCCTGGAGGGCCAAGGTAGCGGGAGAAGCCCACGAGCAGTACTTC. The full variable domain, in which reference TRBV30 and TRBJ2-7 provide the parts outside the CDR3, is SQTIHQWPATLVQPVGSPLSLECTVEGTSNPNLYWYRQAAGRGLQLLFYSVGIGQISSEVPQNLSASRPQDRQFILSSKKLLLSDSGFYLCAWRAKVAGEAHEQYFGPGTRLTVT.

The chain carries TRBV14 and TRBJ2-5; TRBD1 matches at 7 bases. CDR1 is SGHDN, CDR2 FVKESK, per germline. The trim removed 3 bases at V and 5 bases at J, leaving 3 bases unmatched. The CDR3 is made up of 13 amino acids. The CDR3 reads CASSQTGWETQYF. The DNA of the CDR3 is TGTGCCAGCAGCCAGACAGGGTGGGAGACCCAGTACTTC.

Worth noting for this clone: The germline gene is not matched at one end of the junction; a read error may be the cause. The CDR3 loop reads CASSPDRDRQETQYF. In DNA form, the CDR3 reads TGTGCTAGCAGCCCAGACAGGGATCGCCAAGAGACCCAGTACTTC. The genes are TRBV7-7 and TRBJ2-5; TRBD1 agrees at 7 bases. The CDR3 is 15 amino acids. Looked up from germline, CDR1 is SSHAT and CDR2 is FNYEAQ (reference sequence). The whole variable domain, remainder taken from reference TRBV7-7 and TRBJ2-5, is GAGVSQSPRYKVTKRGQDVTLRCDPISSHATLYWYQQALGQGPEFLTYFNYEAQPDKSGLPSDRFSAERPEGSISTLTIQRTEQRDSAMYRCASSPDRDRQETQYFGPGTRLLVL.

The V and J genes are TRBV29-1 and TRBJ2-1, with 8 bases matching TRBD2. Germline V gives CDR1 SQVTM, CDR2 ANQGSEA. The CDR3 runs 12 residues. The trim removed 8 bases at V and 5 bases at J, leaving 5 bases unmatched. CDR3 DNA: TGCAGCTGGGGACTAGGGGACAATGAGCAGTTCTTC. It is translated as CSWGLGDNEQFF.

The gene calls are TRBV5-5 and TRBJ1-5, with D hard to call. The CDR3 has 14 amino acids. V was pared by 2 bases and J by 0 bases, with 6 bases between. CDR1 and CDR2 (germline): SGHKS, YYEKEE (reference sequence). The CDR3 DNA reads TGTGCCAGCAGCTTCGACGGTAGCAATCAGCCCCAGCATTTT. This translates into CASSFDGSNQPQHF.

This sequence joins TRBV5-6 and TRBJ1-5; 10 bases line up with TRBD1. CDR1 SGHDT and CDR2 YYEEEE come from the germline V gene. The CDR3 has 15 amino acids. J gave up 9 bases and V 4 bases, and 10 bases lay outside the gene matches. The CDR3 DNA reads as TGTGCCAGCAGCCTGCGACAGGGGGCTGTTCGGCCCCAGCATTTT. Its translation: CASSLRQGAVRPQHF.

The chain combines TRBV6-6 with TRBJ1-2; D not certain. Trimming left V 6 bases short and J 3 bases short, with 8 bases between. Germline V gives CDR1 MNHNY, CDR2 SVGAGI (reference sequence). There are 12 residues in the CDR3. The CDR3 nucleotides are TGTGCCAGCAGGGGGTCTTACTATGGCTACACCTTC. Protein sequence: CASRGSYYGYTF.

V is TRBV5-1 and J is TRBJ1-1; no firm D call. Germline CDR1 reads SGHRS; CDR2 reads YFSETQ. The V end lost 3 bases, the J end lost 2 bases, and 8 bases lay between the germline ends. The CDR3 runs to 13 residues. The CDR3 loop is CASSYDINTEAFF. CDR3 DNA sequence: TGCGCCAGCAGCTACGACATAAACACTGAAGCTTTCTTT.

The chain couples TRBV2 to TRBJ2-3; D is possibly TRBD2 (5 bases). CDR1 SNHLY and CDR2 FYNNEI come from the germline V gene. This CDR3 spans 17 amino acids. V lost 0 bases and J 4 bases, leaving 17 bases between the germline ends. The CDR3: CASSEALRPGLADTQYF. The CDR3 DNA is TGTGCCAGCAGTGAAGCGCTTAGGCCGGGGTTGGCAGATACGCAGTATTTT.

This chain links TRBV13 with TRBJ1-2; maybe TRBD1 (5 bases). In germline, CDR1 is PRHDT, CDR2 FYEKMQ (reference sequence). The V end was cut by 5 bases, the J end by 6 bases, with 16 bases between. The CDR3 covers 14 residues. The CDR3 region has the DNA TGTGCCAGCAGCGCCGGGACGGTCGCGCATGGCTACACCTTC. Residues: CASSAGTVAHGYTF.

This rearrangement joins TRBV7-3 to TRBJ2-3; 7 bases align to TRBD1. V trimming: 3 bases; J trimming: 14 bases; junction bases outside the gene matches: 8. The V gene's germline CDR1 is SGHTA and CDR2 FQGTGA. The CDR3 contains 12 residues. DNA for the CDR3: TGTGCCAGCAGCTTGGACAGGAGACGGACGTATTTT. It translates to CASSLDRRRTYF.

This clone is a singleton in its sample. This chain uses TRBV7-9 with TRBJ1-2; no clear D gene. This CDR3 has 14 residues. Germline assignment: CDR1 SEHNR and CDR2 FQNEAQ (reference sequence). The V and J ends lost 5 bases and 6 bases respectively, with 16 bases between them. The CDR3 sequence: CASSPPSVFDGYTF. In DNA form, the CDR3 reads TGTGCCAGCAGCCCCCCGTCGGTCTTTGATGGCTACACCTTC. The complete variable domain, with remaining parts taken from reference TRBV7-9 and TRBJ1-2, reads DTGVSQNPRHKITKRGQNVTFRCDPISEHNRLYWYRQTLGQGPEFLTYFQNEAQLEKSRLLSDRFSAERPKGSFSTLEIQRTEQGDSAMYLCASSPPSVFDGYTFGSGTRLTVV.

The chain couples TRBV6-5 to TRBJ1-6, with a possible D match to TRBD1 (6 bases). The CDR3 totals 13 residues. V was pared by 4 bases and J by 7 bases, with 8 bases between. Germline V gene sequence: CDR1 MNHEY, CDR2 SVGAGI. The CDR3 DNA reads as TGTGCCAGCAGTTTCCAGGGGAATTCACCCCTCCACTTT. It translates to CASSFQGNSPLHF.

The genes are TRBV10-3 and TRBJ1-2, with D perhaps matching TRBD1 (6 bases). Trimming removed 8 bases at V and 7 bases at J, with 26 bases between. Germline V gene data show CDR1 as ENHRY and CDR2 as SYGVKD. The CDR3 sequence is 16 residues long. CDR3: CAIANTLNQGRGGYTF. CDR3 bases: TGTGCCATCGCGAATACATTAAATCAGGGGAGAGGTGGCTACACCTTC.

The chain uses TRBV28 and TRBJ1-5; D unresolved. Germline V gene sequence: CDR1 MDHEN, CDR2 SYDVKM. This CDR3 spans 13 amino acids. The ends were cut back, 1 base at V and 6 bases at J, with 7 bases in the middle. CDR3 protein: CASSLSRVQPQHF. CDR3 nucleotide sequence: TGTGCCAGCAGTTTATCCCGGGTTCAGCCCCAGCATTTT.

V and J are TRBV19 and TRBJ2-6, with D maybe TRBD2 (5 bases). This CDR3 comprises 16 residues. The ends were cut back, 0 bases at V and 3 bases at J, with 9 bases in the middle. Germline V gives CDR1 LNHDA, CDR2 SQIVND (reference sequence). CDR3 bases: TGTGCCAGTAGTATAGAGGCCGGAGGTGGGGCCAACGTCCTGACTTTC. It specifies CASSIEAGGGANVLTF.

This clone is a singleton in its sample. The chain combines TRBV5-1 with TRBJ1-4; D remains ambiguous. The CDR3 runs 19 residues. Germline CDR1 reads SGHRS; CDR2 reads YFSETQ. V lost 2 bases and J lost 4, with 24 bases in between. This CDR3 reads CASSFTPWGIRRSNEKLFF. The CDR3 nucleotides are TGCGCCAGCAGCTTTACCCCCTGGGGTATACGACGGAGTAATGAAAAACTGTTTTTT.